This T cell receptor (beta chain) was observed in a study of T cell responses to AZD1222 COVID-19 vaccine. Broader study findings: Regions left unmutated in variants are reportedly the target of nearly half of spike-specific TCRs.

The V and J ends lost 3 bases and 0 bases respectively, with 15 bases between them. The germline V gene encodes CDR1 DFQATT and CDR2 SNEGSKA (reference sequence). The CDR3 covers 16 residues. Comment on this clone: What it binds is not known.

Profiled with immunoSEQ multiplex PCR; TCRdb holds only in-frame clones, not every one. The data hold over 45,000 clones, with over 60% observed a single time. Sample: peripheral blood, taken on day 0 of AZD1222 vaccination. This chain uses TRBV20-1 with TRBJ1-3, with a possible D match to TRBD1 (6 bases). The sequence was collected from an adult in good health. The CDR3 sequence: CSASSRQGISGNTIYF. The DNA for the CDR3 is TGCAGTGCTAGTTCCCGGCAGGGGATCTCTGGAAACACCATATATTTT.